The next 10 T cell receptor beta chains were all read from a single sample in a study of T cells after yellow fever vaccination. TCRdb processed the 5' RACE reads anew with MiXCR; each CDR3 protein has one entry. The sample has approximately 600,000 distinct CDR3 sequences, approximately 13% seen once. Here the sequenced sample was PBMCs, taken on the day of the yellow fever booster vaccination. These receptors were taken from a man aged 25 to 45 who received the YFV17D yellow fever vaccine.

This clonotype occurred a few times. The chain combines TRBV15 with TRBJ1-3, with TRBD1 identical over 7 bases. The CDR3 covers 17 residues. CDR1 is LNHNV, CDR2 YYDKDF, per germline (reference sequence). The V segment lost 1 base and the J segment 2 bases; nucleotides outside the gene matches: 8. The CDR3 coding sequence is TGTGCCACCAGCAGAGCTCCTACAGGGGAAACTGGAAACACCATATATTTT. Translating it yields CATSRAPTGETGNTIYF.

The chain joins TRBV27 to TRBJ1-2; D is ambiguous. The CDR3 length is 12 residues. V lost 5 bases to trimming and J lost 4 bases, with 8 bases between them. Germline V gene data show CDR1 as MNHEY and CDR2 as SMNVEV (reference sequence). The CDR3 is CASSPNSYGYTF. Written as DNA, the CDR3 is TGTGCCAGCAGTCCTAACAGCTATGGCTACACCTTC.

This chain links TRBV18 with TRBJ1-4; 9 bases align to TRBD1. V was clipped by 4 bases and J by 6 bases; unmatched bases: 3. Germline CDR1 is KGHSH and CDR2 is LQKENI. This CDR3 comprises 14 residues. This chain's CDR3 is CASSRRDRDEKLFF. As DNA, the CDR3 is TGTGCCAGCTCACGCCGGGACAGGGATGAAAAACTGTTTTTT.

This clonotype showed up just a few times. This chain joins TRBV19 and TRBJ2-7; 9 positions match TRBD1. Germline V CDR1 and CDR2: LNHDA, SQIVND (reference sequence). V was pared by 5 bases and J by 3 bases, with 11 bases of the junction left unmatched. The CDR3 has 16 amino acids. The CDR3 DNA sequence: TGTGCCAGTAGTTCTCCGGGACAGGGTCCATTCTACGAGCAGTACTTC. This translates into CASSSPGQGPFYEQYF.

This chain connects TRBV4-3 to TRBJ2-1; D might be TRBD1 (5 bases). Germline loops: CDR1 LGHNA, CDR2 YSLEER. Trimming removed 3 bases at V and 15 bases at J, with 15 bases between. The CDR3 runs 12 residues. In nucleotides, the CDR3 is TGCGCCAGCAGCCATACAGGTCGCTTGCCGTTCTTC. Its translation: CASSHTGRLPFF.

This clonotype was recorded a few times. The genes are TRBV7-2 and TRBJ2-3, with 7 bases identical to TRBD1. The CDR3 is 14 residues long. Germline trimming cut 3 bases from V and 5 bases from J; bases unmatched to any gene: 5. The V gene's germline CDR1 is SGHTA and CDR2 FQGNSA. This CDR3 reads CASSLRTGRDTQYF. As DNA, the CDR3 is TGTGCCAGCAGCTTGAGGACAGGCCGAGATACGCAGTATTTT.

About this clonotype itself: One base away lies a much larger clone, so this may be a sequencing read error. The gene calls are TRBV28 and TRBJ2-7, with D unresolved. CDR3 length equals 17 residues. Germline CDR1 is MDHEN and CDR2 is SYDVKM. Trimming cost V 2 bases and J 1 base, with 18 bases left between them. The CDR3 is CASSLPRDRWGSYEQYF. The CDR3 nucleotides read TGTGCCAGCAGTTTACCCCGCGACCGGTGGGGTTCCTACGAGCAGTACTTC.

The CDR3 region has the DNA TGTGCCACCAGCAGAGACGTCGGGGCGGACGTCGGGGGCTACACCTTC. This gives the protein CATSRDVGADVGGYTF. The V gene is TRBV15, the J gene TRBJ1-2; weak D call: TRBD1 (5 bases). CDR3 size: 16 residues. Germline V lookup: CDR1 LNHNV, CDR2 YYDKDF (reference sequence). V was pared by 0 bases and J by 8 bases, with 19 bases between.

In this sample, this clonotype turned up many times. The chain carries TRBV6-2 or TRBV6-3 and TRBJ2-1, with D possibly matching TRBD1 (6 bases). Germline V gene lookup returns CDR1 MNHEY and CDR2 SVGEGT. The CDR3 runs 15 residues. V lost 6 bases to trimming and J lost 6 bases, with 18 bases between them. The CDR3 sequence: CASRETGNPSNEQFF. Here the CDR3 DNA reads TGTGCCAGCAGGGAGACAGGTAACCCTTCCAATGAGCAGTTCTTC.

This clonotype was counted only a few times. The rearrangement uses TRBV7-2 and TRBJ2-3; D not certain. This CDR3 is built from 12 residues. The ends were cut back, 2 bases at V and 7 bases at J, with 7 bases in the middle. Germline V lookup: CDR1 SGHTA, CDR2 FQGNSA. Written as DNA, the CDR3 is TGTGCCAGCAGCTTACAGCTGTATACGCAGTATTTT. This gives the protein CASSLQLYTQYF.